This is a list of T cell receptor beta chains from one sample in a study of radiotherapy plus CTLA-4 blockade in lung cancer. Generated by immunoSEQ multiplex PCR, the TCRdb table keeps only in-frame clones and is missing some. The sample has some 90,000 clones; around 83% are singletons. Here the sequenced sample was peripheral blood, taken from a patient treated with radiotherapy plus ipilimumab. These receptors originate from a human donor with non-small cell lung cancer who had stable disease on radiotherapy plus ipilimumab. Each CDR3 is given with its conserved first and last residue. A D gene is named only where the DNA matches it firmly. Only some rows state a clone size, as once, few, many or a class for expanded clones.

size: -
V: TRBV7-2
D: TRBD1
length: 15
J: TRBJ1-6
CDR3: CASSPGTGGGSPLHF
DNA: TGTGCCAGCAGCCCAGGGACAGGGGGCGGATCACCCCTCCACTTT

size: -
V: TRBV11-2
D: -
length: 15
J: TRBJ2-4
CDR3: CASSATGLAKNIQYF
DNA: TGTGCCAGCAGCGCCACGGGTTTAGCCAAAAACATTCAGTACTTC

size: -
V: TRBV15
D: -
length: 17
J: TRBJ2-7
CDR3: CATSVNPPGSDSYEQYF
DNA: TGTGCCACCAGCGTCAACCCCCCCGGGAGTGATAGCTACGAGCAGTACTTC

size: once
V: TRBV27
D: TRBD2
length: 13
J: TRBJ2-6
CDR3: CATGRAGANVLTF
DNA: TGTGCCACCGGGAGGGCTGGGGCCAACGTCCTGACTTTC

size: -
V: TRBV27
D: -
length: 15
J: TRBJ1-1
CDR3: CASRFRRGQNTEAFF
DNA: TGTGCCAGCAGATTTCGCAGGGGCCAGAACACTGAAGCTTTCTTT

size: -
V: TRBV19
D: TRBD2
length: 17
J: TRBJ2-7
CDR3: CASSMSLAGGPPYEQYF
DNA: TGTGCCAGTAGTATGAGCCTAGCGGGAGGGCCCCCCTACGAGCAGTACTTC

size: -
V: TRBV11-3
D: -
length: 14
J: TRBJ2-1
CDR3: CASSRTVGDNEQFF
DNA: TGTGCCAGCAGTAGAACGGTGGGCGACAATGAGCAGTTCTTC

size: -
V: TRBV11-2
D: TRBD2
length: 14
J: TRBJ2-7
CDR3: CASSLSGRFYEQYF
DNA: TGTGCCAGCAGCCTTAGCGGGAGGTTCTACGAGCAGTACTTC

size: -
V: TRBV9
D: TRBD1
length: 15
J: TRBJ1-6
CDR3: CASSVMGQGNSPLHF
DNA: TGTGCCAGCAGCGTAATGGGACAGGGGAATTCACCCCTCCACTTT

size: -
V: TRBV5-1
D: -
length: 15
J: TRBJ2-3
CDR3: CASSLQAARTDTQYF
DNA: TGCGCCAGCAGCTTGCAGGCAGCCCGCACAGATACGCAGTATTTT

size: -
V: TRBV7-2
D: -
length: 15
J: TRBJ1-6
CDR3: CASSSWDGGNSPLHF
DNA: TGTGCCAGCAGCTCATGGGACGGCGGGAACTCACCCCTCCACTTT

size: -
V: TRBV5-1
D: TRBD1
length: 13
J: TRBJ2-7
CDR3: CASSPDRFREQYF
DNA: TGCGCCAGCAGCCCGGACAGGTTCCGCGAGCAGTACTTC

size: few
V: TRBV11-2
D: -
length: 17
J: TRBJ1-3
CDR3: CASSHSQLGRPGNTIYF
DNA: TGTGCCAGCAGCCACTCCCAGTTGGGCAGGCCTGGAAACACCATATATTTT

size: -
V: TRBV7-3
D: TRBD2
length: 17
J: TRBJ2-7
CDR3: CASSLKPSGGAMAEQYF
DNA: TGTGCCAGCAGCTTAAAACCTAGCGGGGGGGCCATGGCCGAGCAGTACTTC

size: -
V: TRBV5-6
D: -
length: 14
J: TRBJ2-4
CDR3: CASSTQGDKNIQYF
DNA: TGTGCCAGCAGCACACAGGGCGACAAAAACATTCAGTACTTC

size: -
V: TRBV10-2
D: -
length: 15
J: TRBJ1-1
CDR3: CASSEPTDMNTEAFF
DNA: TGCGCCAGCAGTGAGCCGACAGATATGAACACTGAAGCTTTCTTT

size: -
V: TRBV28
D: -
length: 14
J: TRBJ1-2
CDR3: CASSEARSRGGYTF
DNA: TGTGCCAGCAGCGAAGCCCGGTCGCGGGGTGGCTACACCTTC

size: -
V: TRBV10-3
D: -
length: 15
J: TRBJ2-7
CDR3: CAISEPGSLSPEQYF
DNA: TGTGCCATTAGTGAGCCGGGATCCCTTTCTCCCGAGCAGTACTTC

size: once
V: TRBV9
D: TRBD1
length: 15
J: TRBJ2-3
CDR3: CASSLGARGTDTQYF
DNA: TGTGCCAGCAGCCTGGGTGCCAGGGGGACAGATACGCAGTATTTT

size: -
V: TRBV5-6
D: TRBD2
length: 14
J: TRBJ2-5
CDR3: CASSFRGGGETQYF
DNA: TGTGCCAGCAGCTTCCGCGGGGGGGGAGAGACCCAGTACTTC

size: once
V: TRBV6-1
D: -
length: 15
J: TRBJ1-2
CDR3: CASSEKGPGDYGYTF
DNA: TGTGCCAGCAGTGAAAAGGGGCCCGGGGACTATGGCTACACCTTC

size: -
V: TRBV28
D: TRBD1
length: 15
J: TRBJ1-6
CDR3: CASSKTGTGNSPLHF
DNA: TGTGCCAGCAGCAAAACCGGGACAGGGAATTCACCCCTCCACTTT

size: few
V: TRBV5-1
D: -
length: 17
J: TRBJ2-7
CDR3: CASSSPTDGGWSYEQYF
DNA: TGCGCCAGCAGCTCGCCCACGGATGGGGGATGGAGTTACGAGCAGTACTTC

size: -
V: TRBV19
D: -
length: 14
J: TRBJ1-2
CDR3: CASSLDRASNGYTF
DNA: TGTGCCAGTAGTTTAGACAGAGCATCCAATGGCTACACCTTC

size: -
V: TRBV28
D: -
length: 15
J: TRBJ1-4
CDR3: CASRDAGTENEKLFF
DNA: TGTGCCAGCAGGGACGCCGGGACGGAGAATGAAAAACTGTTTTTT

size: -
V: TRBV6-1
D: -
length: 15
J: TRBJ1-1
CDR3: CASSKQGPRNTEAFF
DNA: TGTGCCAGCAGTAAACAGGGTCCCAGGAACACTGAAGCTTTCTTT

size: -
V: TRBV7-3
D: TRBD1
length: 14
J: TRBJ2-1
CDR3: CASSLEGALNEQFF
DNA: TGTGCCAGCAGCTTAGAGGGGGCGCTTAATGAGCAGTTCTTC